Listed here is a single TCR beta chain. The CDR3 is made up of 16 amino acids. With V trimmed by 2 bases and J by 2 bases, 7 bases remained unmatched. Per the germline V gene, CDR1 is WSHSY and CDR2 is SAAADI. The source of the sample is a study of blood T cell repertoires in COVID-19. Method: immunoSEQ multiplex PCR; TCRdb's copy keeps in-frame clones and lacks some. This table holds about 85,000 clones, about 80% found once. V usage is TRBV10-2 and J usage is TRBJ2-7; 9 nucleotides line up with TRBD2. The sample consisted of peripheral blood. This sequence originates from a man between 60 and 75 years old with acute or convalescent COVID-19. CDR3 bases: TGCGCCAGCAGTGAGCTGAGGACTAGCGTCACCTACGAGCAGTACTTC. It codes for CASSELRTSVTYEQYF.